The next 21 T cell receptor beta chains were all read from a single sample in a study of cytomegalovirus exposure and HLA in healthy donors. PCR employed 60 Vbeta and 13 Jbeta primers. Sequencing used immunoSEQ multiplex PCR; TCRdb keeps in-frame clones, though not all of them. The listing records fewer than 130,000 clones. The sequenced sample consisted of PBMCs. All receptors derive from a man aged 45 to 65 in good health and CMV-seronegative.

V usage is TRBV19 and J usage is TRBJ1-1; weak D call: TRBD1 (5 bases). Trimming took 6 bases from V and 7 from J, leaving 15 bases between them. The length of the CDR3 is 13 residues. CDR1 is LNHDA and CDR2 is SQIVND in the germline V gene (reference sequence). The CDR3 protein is CASRGRGSVEAFF. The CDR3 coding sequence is TGTGCCAGTAGGGGCCGGGGGTCGGTTGAAGCTTTCTTT.

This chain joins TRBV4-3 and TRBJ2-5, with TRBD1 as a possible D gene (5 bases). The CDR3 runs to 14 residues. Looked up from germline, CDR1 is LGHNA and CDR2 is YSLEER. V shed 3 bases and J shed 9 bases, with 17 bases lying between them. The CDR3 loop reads CASSQVRGYQAQYF. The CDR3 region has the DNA TGCGCCAGCAGCCAGGTTAGGGGTTACCAGGCCCAGTACTTC.

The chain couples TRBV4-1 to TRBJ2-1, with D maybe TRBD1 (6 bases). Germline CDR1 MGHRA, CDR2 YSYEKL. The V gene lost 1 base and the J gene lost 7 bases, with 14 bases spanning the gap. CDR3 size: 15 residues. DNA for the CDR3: TGCGCCAGCAGCCAAGGGCAGGGGTTTTCAAATGAGCAGTTCTTC. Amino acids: CASSQGQGFSNEQFF.

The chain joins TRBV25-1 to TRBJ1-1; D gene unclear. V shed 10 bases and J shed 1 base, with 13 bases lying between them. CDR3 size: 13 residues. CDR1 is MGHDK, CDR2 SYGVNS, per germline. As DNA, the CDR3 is TGTGCCACCCGCCCGGTTGCGAACACTGAAGCTTTCTTT. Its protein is CATRPVANTEAFF.

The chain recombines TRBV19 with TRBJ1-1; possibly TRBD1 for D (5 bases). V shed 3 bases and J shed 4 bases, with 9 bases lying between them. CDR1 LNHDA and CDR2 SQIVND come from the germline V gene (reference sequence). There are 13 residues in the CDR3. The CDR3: CASSISGITEAFF. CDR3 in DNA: TGTGCCAGTAGTATTTCAGGGATCACTGAAGCTTTCTTT. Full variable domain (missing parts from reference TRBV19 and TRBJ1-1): DGGITQSPKYLFRKEGQNVTLSCEQNLNHDAMYWYRQDPGQGLRLIYYSQIVNDFQKGDIAEGYSVSREKKESFPLTVTSAQKNPTAFYLCASSISGITEAFFGQGTRLTVV.

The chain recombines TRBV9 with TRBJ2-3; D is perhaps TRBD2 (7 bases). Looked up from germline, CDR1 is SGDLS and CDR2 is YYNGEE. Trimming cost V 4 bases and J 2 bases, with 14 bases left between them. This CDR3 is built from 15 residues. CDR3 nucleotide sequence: TGTGCCAGCAGCTCAGAGGGGGGGTCCACAGATACGCAGTATTTT. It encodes CASSSEGGSTDTQYF.

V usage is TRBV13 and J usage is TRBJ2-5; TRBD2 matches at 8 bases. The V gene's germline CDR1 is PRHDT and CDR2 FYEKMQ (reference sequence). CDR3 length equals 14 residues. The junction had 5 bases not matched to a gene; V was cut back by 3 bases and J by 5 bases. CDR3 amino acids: CASSFTSGRETQYF. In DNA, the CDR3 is TGTGCCAGCAGCTTTACTAGCGGACGGGAGACCCAGTACTTC.

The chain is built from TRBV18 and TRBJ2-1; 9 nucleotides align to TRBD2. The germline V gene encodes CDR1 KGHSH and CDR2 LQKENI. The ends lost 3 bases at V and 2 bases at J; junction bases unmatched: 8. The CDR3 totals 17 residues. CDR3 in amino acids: CASSPPDLAGAYNEQFF. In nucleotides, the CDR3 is TGTGCCAGCTCACCCCCCGATTTAGCGGGAGCCTACAATGAGCAGTTCTTC.

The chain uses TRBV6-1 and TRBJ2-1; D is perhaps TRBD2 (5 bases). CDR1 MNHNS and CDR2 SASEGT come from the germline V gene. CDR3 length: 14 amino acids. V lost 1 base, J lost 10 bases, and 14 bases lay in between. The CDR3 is CASSEVTVSGEQFF. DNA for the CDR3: TGTGCCAGCAGTGAAGTGACCGTCTCGGGGGAGCAGTTCTTC.

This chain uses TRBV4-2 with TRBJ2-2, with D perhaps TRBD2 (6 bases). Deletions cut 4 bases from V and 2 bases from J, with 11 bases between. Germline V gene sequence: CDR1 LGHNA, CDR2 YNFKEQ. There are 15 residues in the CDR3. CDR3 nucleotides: TGTGCCAGCAGCCTGCGGGACTCTAACACCGGGGAGCTGTTTTTT. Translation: CASSLRDSNTGELFF.

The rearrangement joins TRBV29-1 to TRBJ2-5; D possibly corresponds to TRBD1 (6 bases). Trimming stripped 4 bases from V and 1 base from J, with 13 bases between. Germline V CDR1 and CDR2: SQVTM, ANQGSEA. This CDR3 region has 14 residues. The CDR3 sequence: CSVGIGQPQETQYF. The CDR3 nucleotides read TGCAGCGTTGGTATTGGACAGCCCCAAGAGACCCAGTACTTC.

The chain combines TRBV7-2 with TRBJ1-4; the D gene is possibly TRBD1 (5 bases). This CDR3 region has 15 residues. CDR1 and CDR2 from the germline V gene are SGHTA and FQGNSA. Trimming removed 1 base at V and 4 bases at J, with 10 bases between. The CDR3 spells CASSLERQINEKLFF. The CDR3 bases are TGTGCCAGCAGCTTAGAGAGACAGATTAATGAAAAACTGTTTTTT.

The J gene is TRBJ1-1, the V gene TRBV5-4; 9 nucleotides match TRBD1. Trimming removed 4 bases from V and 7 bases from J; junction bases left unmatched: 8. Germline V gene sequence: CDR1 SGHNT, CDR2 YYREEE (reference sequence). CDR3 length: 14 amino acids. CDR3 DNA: TGTGCCAGCAGCCCCGGGACAGGGTGGGGTGAAGCTTTCTTT. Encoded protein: CASSPGTGWGEAFF.

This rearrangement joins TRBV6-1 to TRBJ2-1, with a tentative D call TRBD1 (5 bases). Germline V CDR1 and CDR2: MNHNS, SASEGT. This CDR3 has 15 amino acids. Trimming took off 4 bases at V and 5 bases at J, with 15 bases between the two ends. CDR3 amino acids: CASSGFRVRDNEQFF. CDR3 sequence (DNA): TGTGCCAGCAGTGGGTTCAGGGTAAGGGACAATGAGCAGTTCTTC.

The CDR3 sequence: CAWKPPGRGDNNEQFF. The CDR3 DNA is TGTGCCTGGAAACCTCCGGGGCGGGGGGATAACAATGAGCAGTTCTTC. The rearrangement links TRBV30 to TRBJ2-1; TRBD2 aligns across 8 bases. Unmatched junction bases numbered 13, after V lost 4 bases and J lost 5 bases. The CDR3 sequence is 16 residues long. The germline V gene encodes CDR1 GTSNPN and CDR2 SVGIG (reference sequence). The whole variable domain, remainder taken from reference TRBV30 and TRBJ2-1, is SQTIHQWPATLVQPVGSPLSLECTVEGTSNPNLYWYRQAAGRGLQLLFYSVGIGQISSEVPQNLSASRPQDRQFILSSKKLLLSDSGFYLCAWKPPGRGDNNEQFFGPGTRLTVL.

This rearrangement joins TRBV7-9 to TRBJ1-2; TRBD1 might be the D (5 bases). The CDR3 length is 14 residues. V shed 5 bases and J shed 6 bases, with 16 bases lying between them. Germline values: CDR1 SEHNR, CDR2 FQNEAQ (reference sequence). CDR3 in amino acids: CASSPAGGEHGYTF. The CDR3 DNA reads TGTGCCAGCAGCCCGGCGGGGGGTGAACATGGCTACACCTTC.

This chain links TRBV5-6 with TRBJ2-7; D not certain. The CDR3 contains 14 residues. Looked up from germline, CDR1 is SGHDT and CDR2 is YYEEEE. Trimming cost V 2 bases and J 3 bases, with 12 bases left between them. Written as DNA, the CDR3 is TGTGCCAGCAGCTTAAGGCAGGTTTACTACGAGCAGTACTTC. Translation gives CASSLRQVYYEQYF.

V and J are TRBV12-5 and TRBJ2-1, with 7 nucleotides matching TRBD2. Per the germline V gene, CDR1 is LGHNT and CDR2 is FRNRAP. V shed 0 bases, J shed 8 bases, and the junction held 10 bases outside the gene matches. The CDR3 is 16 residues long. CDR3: CASGLVGGNPGYEQFF. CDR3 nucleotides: TGTGCTAGTGGTTTGGTGGGAGGGAACCCCGGCTATGAGCAGTTCTTC.

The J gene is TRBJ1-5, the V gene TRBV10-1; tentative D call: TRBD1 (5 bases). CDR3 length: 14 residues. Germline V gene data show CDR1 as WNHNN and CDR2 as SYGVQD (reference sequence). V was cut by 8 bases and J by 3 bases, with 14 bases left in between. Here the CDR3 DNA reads TGCGCCAGCGCGTCCACAGGTCCCAATCAGCCCCAGCATTTT. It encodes CASASTGPNQPQHF.

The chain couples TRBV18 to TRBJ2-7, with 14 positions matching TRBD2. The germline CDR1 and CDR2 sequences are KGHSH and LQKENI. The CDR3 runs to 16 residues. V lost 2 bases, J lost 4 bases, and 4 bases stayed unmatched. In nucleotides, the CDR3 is TGTGCCAGCTCACCAGGACTAGCGGGGGGAACGTACGAGCAGTACTTC. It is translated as CASSPGLAGGTYEQYF.

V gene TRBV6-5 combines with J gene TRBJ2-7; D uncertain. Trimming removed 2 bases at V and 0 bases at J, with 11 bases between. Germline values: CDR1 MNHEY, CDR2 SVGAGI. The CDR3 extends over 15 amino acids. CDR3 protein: CASSYGGSSSYEQYF. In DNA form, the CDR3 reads TGTGCCAGCAGTTACGGCGGTTCGAGCTCCTACGAGCAGTACTTC.